This T cell receptor beta chain was sequenced during a study of blood T cell repertoires in COVID-19. Produced via immunoSEQ multiplex PCR; TCRdb's table is partial and in-frame only. The repertoire holds a few hundred thousand clones, 84% seen once, with about 2.9% in the top ten. The CDR3 is 15 residues long. Germline CDR1 LGHNA, CDR2 YNFKEQ. V shed 3 bases, J shed 9 bases, and the junction held 7 bases outside the gene matches. The receptor comes from a woman between 25 and 40 years old who had recovered from COVID-19. Source material: peripheral blood. This chain links TRBV4-2 with TRBJ2-1; 11 positions agree with TRBD2. The CDR3 DNA reads TGTGCCAGCAGCCAGATACTAGCGGGAGTGGGTGAGCAGTTCTTC. Translated: CASSQILAGVGEQFF.